Below, one T cell receptor (beta chain) is given with its context. Its specificity is unknown. This specimen belongs to a study of beta chain features in type 1 diabetes. As for the study in general: Cell yields, gender and age were similar in healthy donors and patients.

The germline gives CDR1 LNHNV, CDR2 YYDKDF (reference sequence). J lost 0 bases, V lost 3 bases, and 10 bases had no gene match. The CDR3 runs to 17 residues. Of the isolated RNA, all was reverse transcribed, and so the sequenced material was expressed TCRB transcripts. Using immunoSEQ multiplex PCR, the repertoire was profiled, and TCRdb retains in-frame clones only, with some absent. The sample has about 180,000 clones; roughly 8% are singletons. General observations from the study: Shortening of TCRB CDR3s, moderate but significant, appeared in all four CD4+ subsets of Type 1 diabetes patients.

The sequencing input was central memory CD4+ T cells from blood. The source of this sequence is a man aged 18 to 29 with type 1 diabetes. The chain has TRBV15 and TRBJ1-1, with 7 bases that match TRBD1. CDR3 protein: CATSRKRDSDMNTEAFF. CDR3 DNA: TGTGCCACCAGCAGGAAAAGGGACAGTGACATGAACACTGAAGCTTTCTTT.